A selection of T cell receptor beta chains follows, all from one sample in a study of T-cell memory formation after mild COVID-19. TCRdb recomputed calls from the 5' RACE reads with MiXCR, one row per CDR3 protein. The sample consists of 550,000 to 600,000 distinct CDR3 sequences, 17% of them appearing once. Sample: PBMCs or a T cell subset sorted from them (not recorded which). The receptors originated from an adult woman who had mild COVID-19 (a few samples of this study predate the infection). Cell type and time point are not known. CDR3s include the opening cysteine and the closing phenylalanine or tryptophan. Each record gives: D gene, V gene, clone size, J gene, CDR3 protein, CDR3 DNA. A D gene is named only where the DNA matches it firmly. The listing skips clone size in some rows; elsewhere it reads once, few, many or a size class.

>TRBD2|TRBV7-6|few|TRBJ2-7
CASSLDTSGGGLEQYF
TGTGCCAGCAGCTTAGACACCAGCGGGGGAGGGCTCGAGCAGTACTTC
>.|TRBV18|.|TRBJ1-1
CASSFQGSDTEAFF
TGTGCCAGCTCATTCCAGGGTTCGGACACTGAAGCTTTCTTT
>TRBD1|TRBV6-5|.|TRBJ2-3
CASSRQGPTDTQYF
TGTGCCAGCAGCCGACAGGGCCCCACAGATACGCAGTATTTT
>.|TRBV4-1|.|TRBJ1-6
CASSQGQVPPLHF
TGCGCCAGCAGCCAAGGACAGGTACCACCCCTCCACTTT
>TRBD2|TRBV6-2/TRBV6-3|.|TRBJ2-4
CASSQAYTSGKAKNIQYF
TGTGCCAGCAGTCAAGCGTATACTAGCGGGAAAGCCAAAAACATTCAGTACTTC
>.|TRBV7-9|.|TRBJ2-3
CASSLIPGEAQYF
TGTGCCAGCAGCTTAATCCCGGGCGAGGCGCAGTATTTT
>TRBD2|TRBV12-3/TRBV12-4|few|TRBJ2-1
CASSPTSPSSYNNEQFF
TGTGCCAGCAGTCCGACTAGCCCGAGCTCCTACAATAATGAGCAGTTCTTC
>.|TRBV7-8|.|TRBJ2-7
CASSLELARSYEQYF
TGTGCCAGCAGCTTAGAGTTGGCCCGATCCTACGAGCAGTACTTC
>TRBD1|TRBV7-8|.|TRBJ2-3
CASSLAGTGLLSAQYF
TGTGCCAGCAGCTTAGCCGGGACAGGGCTCCTGTCTGCGCAGTATTTT
>TRBD1|TRBV24-1|few|TRBJ1-1
CATTGQGNTEAFF
TGTGCCACCACTGGACAGGGAAACACTGAAGCTTTCTTT
>TRBD2|TRBV2|.|TRBJ2-7
CASSDGLATHHEQYF
TGTGCCAGCAGCGACGGACTAGCAACCCACCACGAGCAGTACTTC
>TRBD1|TRBV24-1|.|TRBJ2-1
CATSAPVGQGNNEQFF
TGTGCCACCAGTGCCCCCGTGGGACAGGGGAACAATGAGCAGTTCTTC
>.|TRBV20-1|.|TRBJ1-2
CSAPAGSGYTF
TGCAGTGCCCCGGCGGGGAGTGGCTACACCTTC
>.|TRBV20-1|.|TRBJ2-3
CSARDQENVSGDTQYF
TGCAGTGCTAGAGACCAGGAGAACGTCAGTGGAGATACGCAGTATTTT
>TRBD2|TRBV6-5|few|TRBJ2-7
CASSSEAGAYEQYF
TGTGCCAGCAGTTCCGAGGCGGGAGCCTACGAGCAGTACTTC
>.|TRBV29-1|few|TRBJ2-3
CSYRGQGTDTQYF
TGCAGCTACCGAGGGCAGGGAACAGATACGCAGTATTTT
>TRBD2|TRBV27|many|TRBJ2-1
CASTRLAGRNEQFF
TGTGCCAGCACTAGACTAGCGGGTAGGAATGAGCAGTTCTTC
>.|TRBV6-5|.|TRBJ1-5
CASSAGTQPQHF
TGTGCCAGCAGTGCCGGGACCCAGCCCCAGCATTTT
>.|TRBV5-1|.|TRBJ2-5
CASSLASKIQETQYF
TGCGCCAGCAGCTTGGCTAGCAAAATCCAAGAGACCCAGTACTTC
>.|TRBV29-1|.|TRBJ2-7
CSVPGASRPYEQYF
TGCAGCGTTCCGGGGGCTAGCCGACCCTACGAGCAGTACTTC
>TRBD2|TRBV29-1|few|TRBJ2-5
CSVEMGGRETQYF
TGCAGCGTTGAAATGGGAGGGAGAGAGACCCAGTACTTC
>.|TRBV5-1|few|TRBJ1-1
CASSLNRPNTEAFF
TGCGCCAGCAGCTTGAATCGGCCGAACACTGAAGCTTTCTTT
>.|TRBV24-1|few|TRBJ1-2
CATSGQGGNYGYTF
TGTGCCACCAGTGGGCAAGGGGGAAACTATGGCTACACCTTC
>.|TRBV18|few|TRBJ2-3
CASSQRQADTQYF
TGTGCCAGCTCGCAGAGACAGGCCGATACGCAGTATTTT
>.|TRBV7-2|few|TRBJ2-7
CASSLRTPREQYF
TGTGCCAGCAGCTTGAGGACGCCTAGAGAGCAGTACTTC
>.|TRBV5-1|few|TRBJ2-7
CASSFGVGVDEQYF
TGCGCCAGCAGCTTCGGGGTAGGTGTCGACGAGCAGTACTTC
>.|TRBV20-1|.|TRBJ2-1
CSARQVYEQFF
TGCAGTGCTAGACAAGTTTATGAGCAGTTCTTC
>TRBD2|TRBV4-2|few|TRBJ2-7
CASSHTSSGSTYEQYF
TGTGCCAGCAGCCATACCTCTAGCGGTTCAACCTACGAGCAGTACTTC
>TRBD1|TRBV9|.|TRBJ2-1
CASSFRGQGYNEQFF
TGTGCCAGCAGCTTCCGGGGACAGGGTTACAATGAGCAGTTCTTC
>.|TRBV11-2|.|TRBJ2-3
CASSSHGTTGTDTQYF
TGTGCCAGCAGCTCCCATGGGACCACAGGCACAGATACGCAGTATTTT
>.|TRBV27|.|TRBJ2-1
CASSFDRTHSNEQFF
TGTGCCAGCAGTTTCGACAGGACTCACTCCAATGAGCAGTTCTTC
>TRBD1|TRBV9|few|TRBJ2-3
CASSVTGVLGTDTQYF
TGTGCCAGCAGCGTTACAGGGGTCCTGGGCACAGATACGCAGTATTTT
>TRBD2|TRBV20-1|few|TRBJ2-1
CSARPMGLAVVYEQFF
TGCAGTGCTAGACCCATGGGACTAGCGGTGGTCTATGAGCAGTTCTTC
>.|TRBV12-3/TRBV12-4|.|TRBJ1-2
CASSSGPSLVF
TGTGCCAGCAGTTCCGGGCCCTCTCTTGTCTTC
>TRBD2|TRBV20-1|.|TRBJ2-3
CSARMGGGTDTQYF
TGCAGTGCTAGGATGGGGGGGGGCACAGATACGCAGTATTTT
>TRBD2|TRBV20-1|few|TRBJ2-7
CSATALTSGAYEQYF
TGCAGTGCCACCGCGCTGACTAGCGGCGCCTACGAGCAGTACTTC
>.|TRBV7-9|.|TRBJ2-7
CASSEAGVYEQYF
TGTGCCAGCAGCGAGGCAGGGGTTTACGAGCAGTACTTC
>.|TRBV5-1|many|TRBJ2-1
CASSWGWANTYNEQFF
TGCGCCAGCAGCTGGGGTTGGGCCAACACCTACAATGAGCAGTTCTTC
>TRBD2|TRBV11-3|few|TRBJ2-7
CASSLRLAGLSYEQYF
TGTGCCAGCAGCTTACGTCTAGCGGGCCTCTCCTACGAGCAGTACTTC
>TRBD2|TRBV3-1|.|TRBJ2-1
CASSRTGLAAYNEQFF
TGTGCCAGCAGCCGCACAGGACTAGCGGCATACAATGAGCAGTTCTTC
>TRBD2|TRBV19|.|TRBJ2-5
CASSLEPGLARPQYF
TGTGCCAGTAGTCTAGAACCGGGACTAGCGCGGCCCCAGTACTTC
>TRBD1|TRBV29-1|.|TRBJ1-6
CSVALTGNSNSPLHF
TGCAGCGTCGCCCTGACAGGGAATTCAAATTCACCCCTCCACTTT
>.|TRBV27|.|TRBJ2-5
CASSLYRGSETQYF
TGTGCCAGCAGTTTATATCGGGGCTCGGAGACCCAGTACTTC
>.|TRBV4-3|few|TRBJ1-5
CASSQELTVNSNQPQHF
TGCGCCAGCAGCCAAGAATTGACAGTCAATAGCAATCAGCCCCAGCATTTT
>TRBD1|TRBV7-9|few|TRBJ2-1
CASSLRDRDHEQFF
TGTGCCAGCAGCCTACGGGACAGGGACCATGAGCAGTTCTTC
>TRBD2|TRBV6-2/TRBV6-3|few|TRBJ2-7
CASSYLGLASSYEQYF
TGTGCCAGCAGTTACCTCGGACTAGCGAGCTCCTACGAGCAGTACTTC
>.|TRBV5-6|.|TRBJ2-2
CASSLWRAGELFF
TGTGCCAGCAGCTTGTGGAGGGCCGGGGAGCTGTTTTTT
>.|TRBV15|few|TRBJ1-1
CATSRGWQGNTEAFF
TGTGCCACCAGCAGAGGTTGGCAGGGGAACACTGAAGCTTTCTTT
>.|TRBV5-1|.|TRBJ2-1
CASSRDGDNEQFF
TGCGCCAGCAGCCGGGACGGGGACAATGAGCAGTTCTTC
>TRBD2|TRBV4-1|.|TRBJ2-1
CASSQGLAGRYNEQFF
TGCGCCAGCAGCCAGGGACTAGCGGGGCGTTACAATGAGCAGTTCTTC
>.|TRBV7-9|.|TRBJ2-7
CASSLGTGYSYEQYF
TGTGCCAGCAGCTTAGGGACGGGCTATTCATACGAGCAGTACTTC
>.|TRBV3-1|.|TRBJ2-2
CASSQVGGLNTGELFF
TGTGCCAGCAGCCAAGTAGGAGGGTTGAACACCGGGGAGCTGTTTTTT
>TRBD1|TRBV3-1|.|TRBJ1-1
CASSPRDSEAFF
TGTGCCAGCAGCCCCCGGGACAGTGAAGCTTTCTTT
>.|TRBV2|.|TRBJ1-4
CASSATRATNEKLFF
TGTGCCAGCAGTGCCACACGTGCAACTAATGAAAAACTGTTTTTT
>.|TRBV20-1|.|TRBJ2-2
CSARHGGLDTGELFF
TGCAGTGCTAGACACGGGGGGCTAGACACCGGGGAGCTGTTTTTT